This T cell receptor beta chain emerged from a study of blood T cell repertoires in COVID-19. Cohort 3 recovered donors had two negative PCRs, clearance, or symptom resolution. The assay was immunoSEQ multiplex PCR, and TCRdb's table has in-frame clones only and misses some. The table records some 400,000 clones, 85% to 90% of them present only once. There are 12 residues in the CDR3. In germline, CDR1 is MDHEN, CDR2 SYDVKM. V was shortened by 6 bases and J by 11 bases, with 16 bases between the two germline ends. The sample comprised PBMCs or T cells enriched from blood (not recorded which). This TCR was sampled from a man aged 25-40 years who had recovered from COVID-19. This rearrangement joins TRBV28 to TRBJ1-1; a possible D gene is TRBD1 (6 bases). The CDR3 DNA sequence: TGTGCCAGCAGGTCCGGGACATTAGACGCTTTCTTT. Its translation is CASRSGTLDAFF.